The present entry profiles one TCR beta chain with its context. TCRdb passed the 5' RACE reads through MiXCR, listing each CDR3 protein once. Among just over 30,000 distinct CDR3 sequences, under 9.5% were seen once, and the ten largest hold less than 3%. V was trimmed by 8 bases and J by 2 bases, leaving 21 bases between them. Germline assignment: CDR1 MNHEY and CDR2 SVGAGI. CDR3 length: 16 residues. These data originate in a study of chronic HIV infection and antiretroviral therapy. The sample comprised peripheral blood. The sequence came from an adult who had HIV and had not received antiretroviral therapy, or was an uninfected healthy control (not recorded which). The rearrangement uses TRBV6-5 and TRBJ1-1; possible D gene TRBD1, 5 bases. CDR3 sequence reads: CASSQRGPTGNTEAFF. CDR3 bases: TGTGCCAGCTCCCAACGGGGCCCCACGGGAAACACTGAAGCTTTCTTT.